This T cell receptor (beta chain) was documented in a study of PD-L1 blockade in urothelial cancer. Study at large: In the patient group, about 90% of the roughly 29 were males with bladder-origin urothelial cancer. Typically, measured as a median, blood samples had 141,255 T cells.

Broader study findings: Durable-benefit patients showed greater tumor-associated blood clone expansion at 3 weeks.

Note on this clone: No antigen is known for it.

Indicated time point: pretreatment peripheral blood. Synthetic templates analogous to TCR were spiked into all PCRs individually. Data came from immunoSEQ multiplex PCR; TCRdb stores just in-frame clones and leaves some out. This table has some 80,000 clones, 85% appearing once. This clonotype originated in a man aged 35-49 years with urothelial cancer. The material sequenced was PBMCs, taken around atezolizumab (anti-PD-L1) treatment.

CDR3 sequence: CASSFLSSAEAFF. CDR3 bases: TGCGCCAGCAGCTTCCTCAGTAGCGCTGAAGCTTTCTTT. V usage is TRBV5-1 and J usage is TRBJ1-1; no definite D call. The germline V and J ends were trimmed by 2 bases and 6 bases, with 11 bases remaining between them. This CDR3 region has 13 residues. Germline V gene sequence: CDR1 SGHRS, CDR2 YFSETQ.